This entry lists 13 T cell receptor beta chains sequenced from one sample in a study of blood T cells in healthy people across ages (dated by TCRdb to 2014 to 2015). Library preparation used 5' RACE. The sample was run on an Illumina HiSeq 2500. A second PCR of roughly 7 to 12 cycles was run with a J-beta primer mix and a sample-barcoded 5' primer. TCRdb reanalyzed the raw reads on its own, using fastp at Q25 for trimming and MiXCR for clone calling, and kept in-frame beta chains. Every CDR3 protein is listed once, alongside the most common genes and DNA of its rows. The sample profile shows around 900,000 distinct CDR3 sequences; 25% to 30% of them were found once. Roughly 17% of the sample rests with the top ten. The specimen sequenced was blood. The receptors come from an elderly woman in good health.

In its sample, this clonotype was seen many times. This chain's CDR3 is CASSVGHGDGYTF. As DNA, the CDR3 is TGTGCCAGCAGTGTCGGACACGGGGATGGCTACACCTTC. V is TRBV6-1 and J is TRBJ1-2; the D gene is possibly TRBD1 (5 bases). V lost 4 bases and J 6 bases, leaving 12 bases between the germline ends. The CDR3 runs 13 residues. CDR1 and CDR2 from the germline V gene are MNHNS and SASEGT.

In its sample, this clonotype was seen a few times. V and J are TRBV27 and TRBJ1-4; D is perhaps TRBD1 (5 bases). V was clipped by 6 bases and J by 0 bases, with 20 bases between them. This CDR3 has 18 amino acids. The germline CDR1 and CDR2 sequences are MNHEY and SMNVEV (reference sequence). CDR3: CASRQTVRGLATNEKLFF. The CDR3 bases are TGTGCCAGCAGACAGACAGTTAGGGGCTTGGCAACTAATGAAAAACTGTTTTTT. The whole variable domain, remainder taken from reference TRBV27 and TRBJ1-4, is EAQVTQNPRYLITVTGKKLTVTCSQNMNHEYMSWYRQDPGLGLRQIYYSMNVEVTDKGDVPEGYKVSRKEKRNFPLILESPSPNQTSLYFCASRQTVRGLATNEKLFFGSGTQLSVL.

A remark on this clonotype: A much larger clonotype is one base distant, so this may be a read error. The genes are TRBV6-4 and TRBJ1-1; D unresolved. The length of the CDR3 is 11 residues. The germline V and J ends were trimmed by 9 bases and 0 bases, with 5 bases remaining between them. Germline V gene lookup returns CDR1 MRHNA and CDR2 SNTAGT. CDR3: CARTMNTEAFF. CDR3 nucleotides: TGTGCCAGGACGATGAACACTGAAGCTTTCTTT.

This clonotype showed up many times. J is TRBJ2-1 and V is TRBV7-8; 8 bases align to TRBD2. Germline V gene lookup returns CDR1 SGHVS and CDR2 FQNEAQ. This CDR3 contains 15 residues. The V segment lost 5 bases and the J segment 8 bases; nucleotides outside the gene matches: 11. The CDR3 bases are TGTGCCAGCAGCAAAACTAGCGGACCCCCACATGAGCAGTTCTTC. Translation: CASSKTSGPPHEQFF.

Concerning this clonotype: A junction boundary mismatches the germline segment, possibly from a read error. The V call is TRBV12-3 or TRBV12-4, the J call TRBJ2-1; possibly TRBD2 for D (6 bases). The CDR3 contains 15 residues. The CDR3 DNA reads TGTGCCACCAGTGATTTGCGTGGGGAGGAGAATGAGCAGTTCTTC. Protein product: CATSDLRGEENEQFF.

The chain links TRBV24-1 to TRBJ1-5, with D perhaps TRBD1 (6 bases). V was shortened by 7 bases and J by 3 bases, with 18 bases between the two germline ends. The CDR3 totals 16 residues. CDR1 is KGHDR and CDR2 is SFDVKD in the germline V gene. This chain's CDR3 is CATSGADGQHNQPQHF. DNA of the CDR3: TGTGCCACCAGCGGGGCCGATGGACAGCACAATCAGCCCCAGCATTTT.

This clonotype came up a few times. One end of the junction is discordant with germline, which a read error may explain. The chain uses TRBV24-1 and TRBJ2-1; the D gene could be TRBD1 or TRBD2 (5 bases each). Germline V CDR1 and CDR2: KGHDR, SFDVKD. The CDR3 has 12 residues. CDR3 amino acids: CAASDWGNEQFF. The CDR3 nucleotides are TGTGCCGCCAGTGATTGGGGGAATGAGCAGTTCTTC.

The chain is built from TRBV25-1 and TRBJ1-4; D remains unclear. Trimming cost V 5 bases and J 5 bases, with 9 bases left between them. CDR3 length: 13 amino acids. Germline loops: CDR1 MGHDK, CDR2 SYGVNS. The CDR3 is CASSTGLNEKLFF. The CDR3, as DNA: TGTGCCAGCAGTACCGGGTTAAATGAAAAACTGTTTTTT. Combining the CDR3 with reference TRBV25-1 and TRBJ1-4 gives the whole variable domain EADIYQTPRYLVIGTGKKITLECSQTMGHDKMYWYQQDPGMELHLIHYSYGVNSTEKGDLSSESTVSRIRTEHFPLTLESARPSHTSQYLCASSTGLNEKLFFGSGTQLSVL.

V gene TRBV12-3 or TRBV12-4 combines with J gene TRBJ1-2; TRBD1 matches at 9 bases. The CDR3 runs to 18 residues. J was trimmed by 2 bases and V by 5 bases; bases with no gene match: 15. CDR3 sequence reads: CASSRSGTGRGKNYGYTF. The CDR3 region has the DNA TGTGCCAGCAGTCGTTCCGGGACAGGGAGGGGAAAAAACTATGGCTACACCTTC.

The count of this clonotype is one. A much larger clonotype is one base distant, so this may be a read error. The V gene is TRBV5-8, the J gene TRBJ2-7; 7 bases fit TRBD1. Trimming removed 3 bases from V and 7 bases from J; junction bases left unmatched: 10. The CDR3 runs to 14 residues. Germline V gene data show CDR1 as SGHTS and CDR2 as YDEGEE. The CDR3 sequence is CASSYKTGVNEQYF. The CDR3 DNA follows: TGTGCCAGCAGCTATAAAACAGGGGTCAATGAGCAGTACTTC.

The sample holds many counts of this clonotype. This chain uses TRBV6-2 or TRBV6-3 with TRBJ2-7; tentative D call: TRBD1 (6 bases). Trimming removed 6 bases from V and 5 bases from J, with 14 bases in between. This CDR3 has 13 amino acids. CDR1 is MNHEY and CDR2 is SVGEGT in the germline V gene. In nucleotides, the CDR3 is TGTGCCAGCAGACCAACAGGGAACCACGAGCAGTACTTC. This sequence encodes CASRPTGNHEQYF.

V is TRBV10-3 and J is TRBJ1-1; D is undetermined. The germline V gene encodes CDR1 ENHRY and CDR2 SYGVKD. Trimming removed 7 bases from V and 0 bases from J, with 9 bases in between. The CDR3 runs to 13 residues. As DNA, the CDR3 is TGTGCCATCATGGGGTCCTTGAACACTGAAGCTTTCTTT. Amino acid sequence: CAIMGSLNTEAFF.

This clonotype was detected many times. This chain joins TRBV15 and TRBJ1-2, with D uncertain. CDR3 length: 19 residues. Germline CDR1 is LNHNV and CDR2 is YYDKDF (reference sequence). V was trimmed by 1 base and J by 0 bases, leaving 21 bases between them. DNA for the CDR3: TGTGCCACCAGCAGAGGGTCAGCGCCGTTGGTCCGAGCTAACTATGGCTACACCTTC. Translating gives CATSRGSAPLVRANYGYTF. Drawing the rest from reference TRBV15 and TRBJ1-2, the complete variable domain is DAMVIQNPRYQVTQFGKPVTLSCSQTLNHNVMYWYQQKSSQAPKLLFHYYDKDFNNEADTPDNFQSRRPNTSFCFLDIRSPGLGDTAMYLCATSRGSAPLVRANYGYTFGSGTRLTVV.